This T cell receptor (beta chain) emerged from a study of tumor-infiltrating lymphocytes in localized non-small cell lung cancer. CDR3 length: 15 amino acids. Germline CDR1 reads MNHEY; CDR2 reads SMNVEV (reference sequence). The V end was cut by 7 bases, the J end by 11 bases, with 26 bases between. The protocol was immunoSEQ multiplex PCR, while the TCRdb copy is restricted to in-frame clones and leaves out a portion. The sample contains 7,000 to 9,000 clones, under 75% of which appear only once. This clonotype was sampled from a human donor with non-small cell lung cancer. The chain uses TRBV27 and TRBJ1-1; a weak D match, TRBD1 (6 bases). The sequencing sample was made of uninvolved lung tissue not adjacent to the tumor. CDR3 residues: CASTLRGLSGSAAFF. For the CDR3, the DNA is TGTGCCAGCACCCTTCGGGGGCTTTCAGGGAGTGCGGCTTTCTTT.